This T cell receptor (beta chain) came from a study of blood T cell repertoires in COVID-19. The count of this clone is one. The protocol was immunoSEQ multiplex PCR, while the TCRdb copy is restricted to in-frame clones and leaves out a portion. The sample contains more than 95,000 clones, about nine tenths of which appear only once. V was trimmed by 5 bases and J by 2 bases, leaving 15 bases between them. This CDR3 comprises 15 residues. Germline V lookup: CDR1 SGHNT, CDR2 YENEEA. The chain has TRBV11-3 and TRBJ2-5; possible D gene TRBD1, 6 bases. Sequencing was done on a sample of peripheral blood. This receptor was taken from a human donor in a cohort sampled during active COVID-19. CDR3 loop: CASSAQHGTQETQYF. The CDR3 DNA follows: TGTGCCAGCAGCGCCCAACATGGGACACAAGAGACCCAGTACTTC.